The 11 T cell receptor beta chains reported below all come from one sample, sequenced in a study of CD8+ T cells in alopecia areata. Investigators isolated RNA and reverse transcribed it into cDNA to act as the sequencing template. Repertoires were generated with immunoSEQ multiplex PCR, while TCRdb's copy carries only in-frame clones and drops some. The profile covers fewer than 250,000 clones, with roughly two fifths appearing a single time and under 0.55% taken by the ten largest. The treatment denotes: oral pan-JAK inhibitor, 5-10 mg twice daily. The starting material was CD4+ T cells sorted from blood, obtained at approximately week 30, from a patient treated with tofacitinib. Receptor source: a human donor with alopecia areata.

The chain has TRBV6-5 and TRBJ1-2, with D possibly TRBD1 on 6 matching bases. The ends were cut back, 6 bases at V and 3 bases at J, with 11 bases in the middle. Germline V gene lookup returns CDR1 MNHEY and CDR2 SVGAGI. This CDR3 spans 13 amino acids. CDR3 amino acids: CASSPGADYGYTF. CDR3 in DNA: TGTGCCAGCAGCCCGGGGGCCGACTATGGCTACACCTTC.

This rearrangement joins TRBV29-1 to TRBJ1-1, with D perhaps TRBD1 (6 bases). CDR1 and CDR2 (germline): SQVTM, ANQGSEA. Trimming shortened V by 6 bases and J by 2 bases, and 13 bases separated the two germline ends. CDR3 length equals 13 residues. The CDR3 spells CSVYRVTNTEAFF. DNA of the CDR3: TGCAGCGTATACAGGGTAACCAACACTGAAGCTTTCTTT.

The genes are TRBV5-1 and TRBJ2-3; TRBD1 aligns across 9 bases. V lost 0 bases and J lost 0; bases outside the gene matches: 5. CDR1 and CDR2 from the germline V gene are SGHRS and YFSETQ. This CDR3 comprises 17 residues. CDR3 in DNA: TGCGCCAGCAGCTTGGGGATCGGGACAGGGAGCACAGATACGCAGTATTTT. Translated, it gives CASSLGIGTGSTDTQYF.

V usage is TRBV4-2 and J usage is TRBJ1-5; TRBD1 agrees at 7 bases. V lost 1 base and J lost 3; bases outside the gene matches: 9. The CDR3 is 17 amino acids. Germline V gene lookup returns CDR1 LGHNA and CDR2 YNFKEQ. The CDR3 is CASSQALGTELNQPQHF. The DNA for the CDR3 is TGTGCCAGCAGCCAAGCCTTGGGGACAGAACTCAATCAGCCCCAGCATTTT.

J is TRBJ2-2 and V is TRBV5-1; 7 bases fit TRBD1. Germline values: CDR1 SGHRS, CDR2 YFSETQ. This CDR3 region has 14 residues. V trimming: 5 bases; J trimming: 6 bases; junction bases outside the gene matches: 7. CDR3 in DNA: TGCGCCAGCAGGAGACAGGGTAGAGCCGGGGAGCTGTTTTTT. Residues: CASRRQGRAGELFF.

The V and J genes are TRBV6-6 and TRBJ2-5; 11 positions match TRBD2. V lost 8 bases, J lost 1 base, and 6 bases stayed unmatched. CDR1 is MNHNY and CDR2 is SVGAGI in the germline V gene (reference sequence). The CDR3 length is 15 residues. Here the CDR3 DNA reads TGTGCCAGCGGCCCTAGCGGGAGGCTCCAAGAGACCCAGTACTTC. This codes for CASGPSGRLQETQYF.

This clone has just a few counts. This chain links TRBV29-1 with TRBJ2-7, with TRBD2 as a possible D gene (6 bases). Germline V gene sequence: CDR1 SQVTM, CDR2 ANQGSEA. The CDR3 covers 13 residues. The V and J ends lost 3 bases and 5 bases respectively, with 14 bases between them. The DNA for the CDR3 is TGCAGCGTTGATCTCCGTGGGGGGAACGAGCAGTACTTC. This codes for CSVDLRGGNEQYF.

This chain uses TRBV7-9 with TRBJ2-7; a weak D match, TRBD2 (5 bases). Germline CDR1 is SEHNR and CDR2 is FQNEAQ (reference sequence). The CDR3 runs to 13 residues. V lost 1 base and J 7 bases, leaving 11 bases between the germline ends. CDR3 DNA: TGTGCCAGCAGCTTAGTGGCGGGTGGGGAGCAGTACTTC. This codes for CASSLVAGGEQYF.

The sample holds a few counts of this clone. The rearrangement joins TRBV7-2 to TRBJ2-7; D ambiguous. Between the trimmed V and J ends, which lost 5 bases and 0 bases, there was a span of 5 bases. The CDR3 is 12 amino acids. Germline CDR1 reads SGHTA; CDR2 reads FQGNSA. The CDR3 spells CASSASSYEQYF. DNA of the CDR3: TGTGCCAGCAGCGCGAGCTCCTACGAGCAGTACTTC. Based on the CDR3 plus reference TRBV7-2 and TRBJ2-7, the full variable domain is GAGVSQSPSNKVTEKGKDVELRCDPISGHTALYWYRQSLGQGLEFLIYFQGNSAPDKSGLPSDRFSAERTGGSVSTLTIQRTQQEDSAVYLCASSASSYEQYFGPGTRLTVT.

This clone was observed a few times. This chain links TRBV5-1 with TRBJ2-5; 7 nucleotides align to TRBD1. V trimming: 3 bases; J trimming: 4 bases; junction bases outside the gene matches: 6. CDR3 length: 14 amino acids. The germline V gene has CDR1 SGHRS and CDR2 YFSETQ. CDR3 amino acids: CASSSNPGGETQYF. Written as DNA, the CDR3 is TGCGCCAGCAGCTCAAACCCAGGGGGAGAGACCCAGTACTTC.

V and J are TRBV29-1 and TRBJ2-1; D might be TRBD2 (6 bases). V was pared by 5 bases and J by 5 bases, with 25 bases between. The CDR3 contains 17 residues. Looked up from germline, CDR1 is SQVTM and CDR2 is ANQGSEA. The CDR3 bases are TGCAGCGTTAAAACTCGTAGGCTAGCGCCTAAGAACAATGAGCAGTTCTTC. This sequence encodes CSVKTRRLAPKNNEQFF.